What follows are 26 T cell receptor beta chains derived from one specimen sequenced in a study of cytomegalovirus exposure and HLA in healthy donors. The PCR contained 60 Vbeta and 13 Jbeta primers. Clones were sequenced by immunoSEQ multiplex PCR, and TCRdb holds only the in-frame ones, with some missing. The sample includes fewer than 200,000 clones, over 65% of them seen just once. Specimen: PBMCs. The receptors were gathered from a man aged 35 to 55 in good health and CMV-seropositive.

This chain joins TRBV18 and TRBJ2-1; 7 bases fit TRBD1. The germline V gene encodes CDR1 KGHSH and CDR2 LQKENI. This CDR3 is built from 15 residues. V gave up 3 bases and J gave up 9 bases; unmatched junction bases: 11. CDR3 DNA: TGTGCCAGCTCACCCAAGGACAGGTCCCTACGTGAGCAGTTCTTC. Its protein product is CASSPKDRSLREQFF.

This chain connects TRBV4-3 to TRBJ1-6; TRBD1 is a possible D gene (5 bases). V shed 4 bases and J shed 10 bases, with 17 bases lying between them. Germline lookup yields CDR1 LGHNA and CDR2 YSLEER. There are 15 residues in the CDR3. The CDR3 nucleotides read TGCGCCAGCAGCCTCTTGGGGCCCCTGGGATCACCCCTCCACTTT. Protein: CASSLLGPLGSPLHF.

The chain combines TRBV6-5 with TRBJ2-1, with 8 bases that match TRBD1. There are 14 residues in the CDR3. Germline V gene data show CDR1 as MNHEY and CDR2 as SVGAGI. With V trimmed by 6 bases and J by 5 bases, 6 bases remained unmatched. CDR3 amino acids: CASRQGQGHNEQFF. For the CDR3, the DNA is TGTGCCAGCAGGCAAGGACAGGGCCACAATGAGCAGTTCTTC.

This chain links TRBV4-1 with TRBJ2-7; D is perhaps TRBD2 (5 bases). Looked up from germline, CDR1 is MGHRA and CDR2 is YSYEKL. V was trimmed by 1 base and J by 0 bases, leaving 10 bases between them. The CDR3 has 15 amino acids. This CDR3 reads CASSQGLGSSYEQYF. For the CDR3, the DNA is TGCGCCAGCAGCCAAGGCCTAGGGAGCTCCTACGAGCAGTACTTC.

The CDR3 reads CASSPTPAGGAINTGELFF. CDR3 sequence (DNA): TGTGCCAGCAGCCCAACTCCAGCCGGCGGGGCCATAAACACCGGGGAGCTGTTTTTT. The V gene is TRBV7-8, the J gene TRBJ2-2, with TRBD2 as a possible D gene (6 bases). CDR3 length equals 19 residues. Germline V CDR1 and CDR2: SGHVS, FQNEAQ. V was shortened by 5 bases and J by 2 bases, with 24 bases between the two germline ends.

This chain links TRBV12-1 with TRBJ1-1. TRBV12-1 constitutes a pseudogene. The CDR3 loop spans 16 amino acids. The CDR3 DNA reads TGTGCCACCCACCCCCCCCCGCGCGGGGTGAACACTGAAGCTTTCTTT. Amino acids: CATHPPPRGVNTEAFF.

The V gene is TRBV6-5, the J gene TRBJ2-2, with D possibly being TRBD1 (5 bases). Trimming removed 6 bases from V and 6 bases from J, with 14 bases in between. CDR3 length: 14 residues. Germline CDR1 and CDR2: MNHEY and SVGAGI. CDR3 in amino acids: CASSRSREAGELFF. DNA of the CDR3: TGTGCCAGCAGCCGAAGCAGGGAAGCCGGGGAGCTGTTTTTT.

This clone was seen a single time. The CDR3 region is CASRAGPGEKGGYTF. The CDR3 region has the DNA TGTGCCAGTAGGGCGGGGCCCGGAGAGAAAGGTGGCTACACCTTC. The V gene is TRBV19, the J gene TRBJ1-2, with D possibly matching TRBD1 (5 bases). The V end was cut by 6 bases, the J end by 7 bases, with 21 bases between. CDR1 and CDR2 from the germline V gene are LNHDA and SQIVND (reference sequence). The CDR3 sequence is 15 residues long.

This clone was seen more than once but under ten times. The chain recombines TRBV18 with TRBJ2-5; D is uncertain. Germline lookup yields CDR1 KGHSH and CDR2 LQKENI. Trimming pared 6 bases from V and 5 bases from J, leaving 10 bases between. CDR3 length equals 12 residues. The CDR3 DNA is TGTGCCAGCTCGGGCTACTGGGAGACCCAGTACTTC. This encodes CASSGYWETQYF.

The J gene is TRBJ2-2, the V gene TRBV5-5, with 14 bases fitting TRBD2. Germline CDR1 and CDR2: SGHKS and YYEKEE (reference sequence). CDR3 length equals 17 residues. The J segment lost 2 bases and the V segment lost 4 bases, leaving 4 bases of the junction unmatched. CDR3 nucleotides: TGTGCCAGCAGCCGGACTAGCGGGGGGACCAACACCGGGGAGCTGTTTTTT. It translates to CASSRTSGGTNTGELFF.

The chain joins TRBV6-6 to TRBJ1-5, with TRBD1 as a possible D gene (6 bases). V shed 4 bases and J shed 3 bases, with 16 bases lying between them. Germline loops: CDR1 MNHNY, CDR2 SVGAGI (reference sequence). This CDR3 spans 16 amino acids. Here the CDR3 reads CASSFGTIRANQPQHF. DNA of the CDR3: TGTGCCAGCAGTTTCGGGACAATTAGGGCCAATCAGCCCCAGCATTTT.

The CDR3 loop reads CASRGGGIQYF. The CDR3 bases are TGTGCAAGTAGAGGCGGGGGCATTCAGTACTTC. The chain uses TRBV6-5 and TRBJ2-4; TRBD2 agrees at 7 bases. The V gene's germline CDR1 is MNHEY and CDR2 SVGAGI. CDR3 length: 11 residues.

The chain combines TRBV14 with TRBJ1-1, with D maybe TRBD1 (5 bases). Germline V lookup: CDR1 SGHDN, CDR2 FVKESK. CDR3 length: 13 amino acids. With 1 base removed from V and 7 bases from J, the gap between germline ends came to 10 bases. The CDR3 sequence: CASSQGAGLEAFF. The CDR3 region has the DNA TGTGCCAGCAGCCAAGGGGCAGGGCTTGAAGCTTTCTTT.

This rearrangement joins TRBV25-1 to TRBJ1-5; D unclear. The germline V gene encodes CDR1 MGHDK and CDR2 SYGVNS. This CDR3 has 14 amino acids. V lost 2 bases and J 1 base, leaving 6 bases between the germline ends. CDR3 protein: CASSERGSNQPQHF. CDR3 DNA: TGTGCCAGCAGTGAACGGGGAAGCAATCAGCCCCAGCATTTT.

The chain is built from TRBV6-5 and TRBJ1-2; D not resolved. This CDR3 region has 15 residues. V dropped 0 bases and J dropped 5 bases, with 13 bases sitting between them. From germline, CDR1 is MNHEY and CDR2 SVGAGI. As DNA, the CDR3 is TGTGCCAGCAGTTACTCGCTACTGGGAGGTTATGGCTACACCTTC. Protein: CASSYSLLGGYGYTF.

This rearrangement joins TRBV5-6 to TRBJ1-1, with 9 bases lining up with TRBD1. This CDR3 region has 13 residues. Germline assignment: CDR1 SGHDT and CDR2 YYEEEE. With V trimmed by 4 bases and J by 4 bases, 2 bases remained unmatched. The CDR3 region has the DNA TGTGCCAGCAGCCGGACAGGGGTCACTGAAGCTTTCTTT. Translation gives CASSRTGVTEAFF.

The rearrangement links TRBV18 to TRBJ2-1, with TRBD2 as a possible D gene (7 bases). The CDR3 has 14 amino acids. V lost 6 bases to trimming and J lost 6 bases, with 15 bases between them. Germline V lookup: CDR1 KGHSH, CDR2 LQKENI. In DNA, the CDR3 is TGTGCCAGCTCCCCCGGGGGGCCTAGCAATGAGCAGTTCTTC. It specifies CASSPGGPSNEQFF. Using reference TRBV18 and TRBJ2-1 for the parts outside the CDR3, the full variable domain is NAGVMQNPRHLVRRRGQEARLRCSPMKGHSHVYWYRQLPEEGLKFMVYLQKENIIDESGMPKERFSAEFPKEGPSILRIQQVVRGDSAAYFCASSPGGPSNEQFFGPGTRLTVL.

The CDR3 nucleotides read TGCGCCAGCAGCTCACAGGGGGCGGCTACGCAGTATTTT. Amino acid sequence: CASSSQGAATQYF. The V call is TRBV4-1, the J call TRBJ2-3, with 9 positions matching TRBD1. The germline gives CDR1 MGHRA, CDR2 YSYEKL. The CDR3 loop spans 13 amino acids. V shed 5 bases and J 8 bases; nucleotides not matched to a gene: 5.

The sample holds a few counts of this clone. The rearrangement joins TRBV5-8 to TRBJ1-1; D unclear. The CDR3 is 14 amino acids. CDR1 is SGHTS and CDR2 is YDEGEE in the germline V gene. The V end was cut by 0 bases, the J end by 5 bases, with 11 bases between. DNA for the CDR3: TGTGCCAGCAGCTTGGTGGGGTCGGGGACTGAAGCTTTCTTT. Encoded protein: CASSLVGSGTEAFF.

The gene calls are TRBV27 and TRBJ2-3, with 7 bases aligning to TRBD1. Germline CDR1 MNHEY, CDR2 SMNVEV (reference sequence). The CDR3 extends over 15 amino acids. V lost 7 bases, J lost 3 bases, and 10 bases stayed unmatched. CDR3: CASILTGAPTDTQYF. The CDR3 DNA is TGTGCCAGCATCCTCACAGGGGCCCCTACAGATACGCAGTATTTT.

The chain links TRBV7-2 to TRBJ2-6; D is undetermined. CDR1 SGHTA and CDR2 FQGNSA come from the germline V gene. CDR3 size: 18 residues. V shed 3 bases and J shed 4 bases, with 19 bases lying between them. The CDR3 DNA is TGTGCCAGCAGCTTCCGACTTAGTAAGCAACCCGGGGCCAACGTCCTGACTTTC. It translates to CASSFRLSKQPGANVLTF.

V is TRBV5-1 and J is TRBJ1-6, with TRBD1 identical over 8 bases. This CDR3 spans 14 amino acids. After removal of 4 bases from V and 10 bases from J, the junction contained 7 bases not matched to a gene. Looked up from germline, CDR1 is SGHRS and CDR2 is YFSETQ. The chain's CDR3 is CASSPGQGQSPLHF. CDR3 DNA: TGCGCCAGCAGCCCCGGACAGGGCCAGTCACCCCTCCACTTT.

The rearrangement joins TRBV6-1 to TRBJ1-1; 10 bases are shared with TRBD1. V was pared by 6 bases and J by 5 bases, with 6 bases of the junction left unmatched. This CDR3 contains 14 residues. Per germline, CDR1 MNHNS and CDR2 SASEGT. In DNA, the CDR3 is TGTGCCAGCAGAAACGGACAGGGGGATACTGAAGCTTTCTTT. Amino acids: CASRNGQGDTEAFF.

The rearrangement joins TRBV4-1 to TRBJ2-5; no clear D. The V end was cut by 0 bases, the J end by 4 bases, with 6 bases between. Germline values: CDR1 MGHRA, CDR2 YSYEKL. CDR3 length: 13 amino acids. CDR3 coding DNA: TGCGCCAGCAGCCAAGAGGCAGTAGAGACCCAGTACTTC. It encodes CASSQEAVETQYF.

V gene TRBV12-5 combines with J gene TRBJ1-2, with 9 bases matching TRBD1. The V gene's germline CDR1 is LGHNT and CDR2 FRNRAP. This CDR3 comprises 21 residues. V shed 4 bases, J shed 7 bases, and the junction held 28 bases outside the gene matches. The CDR3 reads CASGSNPVLGVTGGSGGGYTF. The CDR3 bases are TGTGCTAGTGGTTCCAACCCCGTTCTTGGTGTGACAGGGGGTTCCGGTGGTGGCTACACCTTC.

The V call is TRBV5-1, the J call TRBJ1-6; D is uncertain. The CDR3 has 15 amino acids. The ends were cut back, 10 bases at V and 1 base at J, with 15 bases in the middle. Per the germline V gene, CDR1 is SGHRS and CDR2 is YFSETQ. This CDR3 reads CAASREGSYNSPLHF. In nucleotides, the CDR3 is TGCGCCGCCTCTCGGGAGGGATCCTATAATTCACCCCTCCACTTT.